Each of the 8 T cell receptor beta chains below was sequenced from the same sample in a study of OX40 agonist ivuxolimab in advanced cancers. TCRdb's table, derived via immunoSEQ multiplex PCR, lists solely in-frame clones and lacks some. The sample includes tens of thousands of clones, about 80% of them seen just once. The input for sequencing was CD4+ or CD8+ T cells sorted from blood, taken in a trial of the OX40 agonist ivuxolimab. The receptors stem from an adult with an advanced solid tumor such as melanoma, head and neck, liver or kidney cancer.

The V call is TRBV5-1, the J call TRBJ1-1, with 7 bases matching TRBD1. The germline CDR1 and CDR2 sequences are SGHRS and YFSETQ. Germline trimming cut 5 bases from V and 1 base from J; bases unmatched to any gene: 8. The CDR3 covers 15 residues. For the CDR3, the DNA is TGCGCCAGCAGGCTAGGACAGGCCGCGAACACTGAAGCTTTCTTT. Its protein product is CASRLGQAANTEAFF.

The chain couples TRBV5-1 to TRBJ2-4, with 7 positions matching TRBD2. V dropped 4 bases and J dropped 4; count of bases not matched to a gene: 8. CDR1 and CDR2 (germline): SGHRS, YFSETQ. CDR3 size: 15 residues. CDR3: CASSRAASGKNIQYF. CDR3 sequence (DNA): TGCGCCAGCAGCAGAGCGGCTAGCGGTAAAAACATTCAGTACTTC. Using reference TRBV5-1 and TRBJ2-4 for the parts outside the CDR3, the full variable domain is KAGVTQTPRYLIKTRGQQVTLSCSPISGHRSVSWYQQTPGQGLQFLFEYFSETQRNKGNFPGRFSGRQFSNSRSEMNVSTLELGDSALYLCASSRAASGKNIQYFGAGTRLSVL.

The chain carries TRBV9 and TRBJ2-1; D is uncertain. The V end was cut by 0 bases, the J end by 5 bases, with 6 bases between. The CDR3 runs to 13 residues. Per the germline V gene, CDR1 is SGDLS and CDR2 is YYNGEE. CDR3 nucleotide sequence: TGTGCCAGCAGCGTAGGTCCTGACAATGAGCAGTTCTTC. Protein product: CASSVGPDNEQFF.

This chain connects TRBV5-1 to TRBJ2-1; TRBD1 agrees at 7 bases. Germline V gene lookup returns CDR1 SGHRS and CDR2 YFSETQ. This CDR3 comprises 14 residues. Germline trimming cut 3 bases from V and 6 bases from J; bases unmatched to any gene: 6. The CDR3: CASSSGQTFNEQFF. The DNA of the CDR3 is TGCGCCAGCAGCTCGGGACAGACTTTCAATGAGCAGTTCTTC.

The chain's CDR3 is CASSLVERSGEQFF. The CDR3, as DNA: TGCGCCAGCAGCTTGGTGGAAAGAAGCGGTGAGCAGTTCTTC. This chain connects TRBV5-1 to TRBJ2-1; tentatively, D is TRBD2 (5 bases). Trimming shortened V by 0 bases and J by 9 bases, and 13 bases separated the two germline ends. The CDR3 runs to 14 residues. CDR1 is SGHRS, CDR2 YFSETQ, per germline.

The V and J genes are TRBV2 and TRBJ1-6; 7 bases match TRBD1. The CDR3 sequence is 13 residues long. The germline gives CDR1 SNHLY, CDR2 FYNNEI. V shed 2 bases, J shed 14 bases, and the junction held 6 bases outside the gene matches. This CDR3 reads CASSEYTGATLHF. In DNA form, the CDR3 reads TGTGCCAGCAGTGAATATACAGGGGCAACCCTCCACTTT.

The sample holds one count of this clone. The chain uses TRBV5-4 and TRBJ1-4; D unclear. Trimming shortened V by 0 bases and J by 1 base, and 4 bases separated the two germline ends. This CDR3 has 14 amino acids. Germline V lookup: CDR1 SGHNT, CDR2 YYREEE (reference sequence). The CDR3 region is CASSLGLTNEKLFF. CDR3 nucleotides: TGTGCCAGCAGCTTGGGGTTAACTAATGAAAAACTGTTTTTT.

The V call is TRBV9, the J call TRBJ1-3, with D hard to call. This CDR3 region has 14 residues. The germline V gene encodes CDR1 SGDLS and CDR2 YYNGEE. The V gene lost 3 bases and the J gene lost 1 base, with 8 bases spanning the gap. In DNA, the CDR3 is TGTGCCAGCAGCGCATTAACGTCTGGAAACACCATATATTTT. Translated: CASSALTSGNTIYF. The full variable domain, rest sourced from reference TRBV9 and TRBJ1-3, is DSGVTQTPKHLITATGQRVTLRCSPRSGDLSVYWYQQSLDQGLQFLIQYYNGEERAKGNILERFSAQQFPDLHSELNLSSLELGDSALYFCASSALTSGNTIYFGEGSWLTVV.